Listed here is a single TCR beta chain. Its matching antigen is unknown. A multiplex PCR was run with 60 Vbeta primers and 13 Jbeta primers. Measured with immunoSEQ multiplex PCR; TCRdb has only the in-frame clones, and not every one. The data hold 120,000 or so clones, with over 65% observed a single time. This specimen comes from a study of cytomegalovirus exposure and HLA in healthy donors. Study findings and constraints: Sequencing likely generated an artifact that appeared as a cluster of highly shared sequence variants. There were reportedly fewer N-insertions in an Asian-associated ancestry cluster than the roughly 670-donor mean, in a later analysis. TCR beta sequences reportedly predicted most subjects' HLA-A and HLA-B alleles accurately. Only CMV serostatus was available as immune exposure information.

The CDR3 covers 15 residues. Germline-derived CDR1 and CDR2 are MNHNY and SVGAGI (reference sequence). The V end lost 8 bases, the J end lost 0 bases, and 16 bases lay between the germline ends. This clonotype originated in a man aged 40-49 years in good health and CMV-seropositive. The V gene is TRBV6-6, the J gene TRBJ1-1; no definite D call. The sample consisted of PBMCs. The CDR3 is CASGVHRGMNTEAFF. The CDR3 coding sequence is TGTGCCAGCGGGGTACACCGGGGAATGAACACTGAAGCTTTCTTT.